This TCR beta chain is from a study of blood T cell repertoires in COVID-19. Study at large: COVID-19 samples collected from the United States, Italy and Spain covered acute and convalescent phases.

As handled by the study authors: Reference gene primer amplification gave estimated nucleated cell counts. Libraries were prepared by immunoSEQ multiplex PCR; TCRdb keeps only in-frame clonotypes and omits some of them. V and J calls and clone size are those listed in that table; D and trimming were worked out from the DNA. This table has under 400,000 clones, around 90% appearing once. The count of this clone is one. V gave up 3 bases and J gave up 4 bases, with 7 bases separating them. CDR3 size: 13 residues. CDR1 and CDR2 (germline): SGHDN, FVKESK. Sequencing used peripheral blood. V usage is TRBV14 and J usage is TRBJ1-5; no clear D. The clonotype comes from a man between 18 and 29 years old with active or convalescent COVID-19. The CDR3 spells CASSQALNQPQHF. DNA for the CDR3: TGTGCCAGCAGCCAGGCCTTAAATCAGCCCCAGCATTTT.